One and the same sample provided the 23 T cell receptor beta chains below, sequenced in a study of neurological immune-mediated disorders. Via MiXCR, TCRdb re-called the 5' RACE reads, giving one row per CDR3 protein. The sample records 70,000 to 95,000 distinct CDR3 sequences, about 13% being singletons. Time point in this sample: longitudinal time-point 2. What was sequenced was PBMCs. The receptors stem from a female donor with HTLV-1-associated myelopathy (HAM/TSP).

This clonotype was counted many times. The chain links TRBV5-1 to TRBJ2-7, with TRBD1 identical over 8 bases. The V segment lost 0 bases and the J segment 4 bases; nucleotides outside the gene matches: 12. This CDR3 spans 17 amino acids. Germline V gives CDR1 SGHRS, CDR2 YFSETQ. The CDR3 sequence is CASSLERRQGHHYEQYF. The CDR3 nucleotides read TGCGCCAGCAGCTTGGAGCGCCGACAGGGGCACCATTACGAGCAGTACTTC.

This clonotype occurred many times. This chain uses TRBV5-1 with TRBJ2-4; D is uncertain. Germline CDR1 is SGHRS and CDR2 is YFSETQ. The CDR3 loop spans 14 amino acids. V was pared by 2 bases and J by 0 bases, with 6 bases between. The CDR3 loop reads CASSLNRAKNIQYF. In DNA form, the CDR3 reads TGCGCCAGCAGCTTAAACCGAGCCAAAAACATTCAGTACTTC.

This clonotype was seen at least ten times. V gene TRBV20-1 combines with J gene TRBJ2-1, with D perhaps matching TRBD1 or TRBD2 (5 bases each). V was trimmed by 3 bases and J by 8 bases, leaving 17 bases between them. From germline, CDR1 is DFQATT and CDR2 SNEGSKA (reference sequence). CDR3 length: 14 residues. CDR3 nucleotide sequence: TGCAGTGCTAGGATAGGGACGATAGGCTATGAGCAGTTCTTC. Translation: CSARIGTIGYEQFF.

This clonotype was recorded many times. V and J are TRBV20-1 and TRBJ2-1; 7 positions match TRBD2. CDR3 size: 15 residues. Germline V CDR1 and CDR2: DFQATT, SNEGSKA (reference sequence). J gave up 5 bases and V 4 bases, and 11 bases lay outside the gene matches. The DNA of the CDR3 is TGCAGTGCTACCCCAAGTGCGGGGGAGAACAATGAGCAGTTCTTC. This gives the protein CSATPSAGENNEQFF.

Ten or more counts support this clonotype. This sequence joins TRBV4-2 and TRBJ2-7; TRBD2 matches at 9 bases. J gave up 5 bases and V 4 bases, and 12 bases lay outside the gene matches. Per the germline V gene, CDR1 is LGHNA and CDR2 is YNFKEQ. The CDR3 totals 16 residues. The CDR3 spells CASSLRGASGINEQYF. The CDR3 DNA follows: TGTGCCAGCAGCCTCCGCGGGGCTAGCGGGATTAACGAGCAGTACTTC.

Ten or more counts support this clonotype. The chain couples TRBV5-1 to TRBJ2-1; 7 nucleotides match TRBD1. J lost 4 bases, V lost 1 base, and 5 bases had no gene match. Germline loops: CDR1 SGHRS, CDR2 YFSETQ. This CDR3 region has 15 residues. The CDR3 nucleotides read TGCGCCAGCAGCTTGCTAGGGGACAGTTACAATGAGCAGTTCTTC. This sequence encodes CASSLLGDSYNEQFF.

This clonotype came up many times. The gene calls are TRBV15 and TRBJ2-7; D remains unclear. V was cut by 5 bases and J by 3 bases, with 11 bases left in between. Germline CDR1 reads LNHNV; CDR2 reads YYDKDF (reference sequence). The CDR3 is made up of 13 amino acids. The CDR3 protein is CATSLQGNYEQYF. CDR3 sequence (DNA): TGTGCCACCAGCTTACAAGGAAACTACGAGCAGTACTTC. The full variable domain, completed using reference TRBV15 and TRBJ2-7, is DAMVIQNPRYQVTQFGKPVTLSCSQTLNHNVMYWYQQKSSQAPKLLFHYYDKDFNNEADTPDNFQSRRPNTSFCFLDIRSPGLGDTAMYLCATSLQGNYEQYFGPGTRLTVT.

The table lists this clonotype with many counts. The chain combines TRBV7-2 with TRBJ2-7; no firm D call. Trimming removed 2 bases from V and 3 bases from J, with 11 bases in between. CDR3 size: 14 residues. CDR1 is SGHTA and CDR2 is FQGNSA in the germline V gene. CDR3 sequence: CASSLRVPGYEQYF. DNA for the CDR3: TGTGCCAGCAGCTTAAGGGTTCCCGGCTACGAGCAGTACTTC.

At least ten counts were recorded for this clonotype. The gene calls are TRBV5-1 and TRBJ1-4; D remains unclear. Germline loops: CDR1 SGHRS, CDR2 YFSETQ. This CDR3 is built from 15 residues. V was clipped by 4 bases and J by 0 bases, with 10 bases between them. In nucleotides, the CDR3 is TGCGCCAGCAGCCCCGCGGGAGCAACTAATGAAAAACTGTTTTTT. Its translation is CASSPAGATNEKLFF.

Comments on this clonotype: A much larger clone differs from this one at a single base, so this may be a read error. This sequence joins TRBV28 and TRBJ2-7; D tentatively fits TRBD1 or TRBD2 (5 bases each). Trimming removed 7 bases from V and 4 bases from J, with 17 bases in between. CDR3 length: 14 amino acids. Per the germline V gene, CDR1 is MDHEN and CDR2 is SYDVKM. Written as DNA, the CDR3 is TGTGCCAGCACCCACGTCCCCGAGGGGTACGAGCAGTACTTC. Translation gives CASTHVPEGYEQYF.

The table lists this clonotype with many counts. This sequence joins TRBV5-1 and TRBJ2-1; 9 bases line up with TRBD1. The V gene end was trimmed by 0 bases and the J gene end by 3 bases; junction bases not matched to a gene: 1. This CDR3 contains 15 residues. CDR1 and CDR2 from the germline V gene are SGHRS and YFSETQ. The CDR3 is CASSLEGQGYNEQFF. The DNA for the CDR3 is TGCGCCAGCAGCTTGGAGGGACAGGGCTACAATGAGCAGTTCTTC.

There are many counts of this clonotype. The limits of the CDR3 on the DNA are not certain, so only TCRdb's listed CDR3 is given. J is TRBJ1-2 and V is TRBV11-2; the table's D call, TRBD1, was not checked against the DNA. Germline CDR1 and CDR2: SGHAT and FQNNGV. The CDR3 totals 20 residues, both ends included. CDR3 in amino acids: CASSFYICSSWRTGTYGYTF.

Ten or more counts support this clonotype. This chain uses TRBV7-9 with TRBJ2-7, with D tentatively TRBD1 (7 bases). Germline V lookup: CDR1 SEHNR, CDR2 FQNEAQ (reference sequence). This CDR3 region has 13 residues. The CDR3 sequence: CAIKPDREAEQYF. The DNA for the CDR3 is TGTGCGATTAAACCCGACAGGGAGGCCGAGCAGTACTTC.

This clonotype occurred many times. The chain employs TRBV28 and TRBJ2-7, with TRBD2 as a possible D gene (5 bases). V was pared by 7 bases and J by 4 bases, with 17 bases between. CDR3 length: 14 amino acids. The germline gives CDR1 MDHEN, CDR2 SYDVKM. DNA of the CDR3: TGTGCCAGCACCCGGGGAGCCACCGGGTACGAGCAGTACTTC. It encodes CASTRGATGYEQYF.

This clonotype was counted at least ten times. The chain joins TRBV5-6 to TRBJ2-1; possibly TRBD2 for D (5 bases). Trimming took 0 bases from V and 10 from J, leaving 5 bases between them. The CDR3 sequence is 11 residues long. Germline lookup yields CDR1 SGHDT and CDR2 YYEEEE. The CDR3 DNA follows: TGTGCCAGCAGCTTGGGAGGGGAGCAGTTCTTC. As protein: CASSLGGEQFF.

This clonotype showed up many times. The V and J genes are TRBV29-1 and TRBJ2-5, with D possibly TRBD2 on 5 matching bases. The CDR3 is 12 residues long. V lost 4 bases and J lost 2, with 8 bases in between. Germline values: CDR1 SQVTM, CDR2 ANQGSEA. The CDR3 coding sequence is TGCAGCGTTGTCCAGCGGCAAGAGACCCAGTACTTC. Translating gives CSVVQRQETQYF.

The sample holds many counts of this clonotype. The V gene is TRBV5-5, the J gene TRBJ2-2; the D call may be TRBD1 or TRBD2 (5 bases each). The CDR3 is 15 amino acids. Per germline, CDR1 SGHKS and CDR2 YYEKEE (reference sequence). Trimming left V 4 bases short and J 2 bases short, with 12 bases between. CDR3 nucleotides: TGTGCCAGCAGCCGTAGAGGGGCTAACACCGGGGAGCTGTTTTTT. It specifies CASSRRGANTGELFF. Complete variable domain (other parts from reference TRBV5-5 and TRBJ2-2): DAGVTQSPTHLIKTRGQQVTLRCSPISGHKSVSWYQQVLGQGPQFIFQYYEKEERGRGNFPDRFSARQFPNYSSELNVNALLLGDSALYLCASSRRGANTGELFFGEGSRLTVL.

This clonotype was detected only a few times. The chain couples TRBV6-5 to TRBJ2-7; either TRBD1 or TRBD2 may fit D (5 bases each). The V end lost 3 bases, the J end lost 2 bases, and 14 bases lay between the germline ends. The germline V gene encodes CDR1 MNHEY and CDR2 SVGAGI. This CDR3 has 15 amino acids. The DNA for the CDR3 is TGTGCCAGCAGTTATAGAGGGACGGACCCCTACGAGCAGTACTTC. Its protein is CASSYRGTDPYEQYF.

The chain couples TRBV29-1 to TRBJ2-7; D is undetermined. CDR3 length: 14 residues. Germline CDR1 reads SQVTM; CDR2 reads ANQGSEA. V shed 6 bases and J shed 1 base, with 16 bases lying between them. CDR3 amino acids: CSVLYGFISYEQYF. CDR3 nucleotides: TGCAGCGTCCTGTACGGATTTATTTCCTACGAGCAGTACTTC.

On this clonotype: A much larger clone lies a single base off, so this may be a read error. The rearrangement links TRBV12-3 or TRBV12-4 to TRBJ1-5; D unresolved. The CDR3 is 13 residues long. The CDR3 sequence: CASSATSNQPHHF. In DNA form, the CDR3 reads TGTGCCAGCAGTGCAACTTCTAATCAGCCCCATCATTTT.

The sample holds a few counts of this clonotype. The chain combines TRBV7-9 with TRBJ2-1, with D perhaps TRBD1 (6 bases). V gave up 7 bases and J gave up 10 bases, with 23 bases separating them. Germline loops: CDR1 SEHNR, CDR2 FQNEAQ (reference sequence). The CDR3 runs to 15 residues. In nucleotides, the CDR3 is TGTGCCAGCATCCAATCCGGGACAAACAGTAAGGAGCAGTTCTTC. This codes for CASIQSGTNSKEQFF.

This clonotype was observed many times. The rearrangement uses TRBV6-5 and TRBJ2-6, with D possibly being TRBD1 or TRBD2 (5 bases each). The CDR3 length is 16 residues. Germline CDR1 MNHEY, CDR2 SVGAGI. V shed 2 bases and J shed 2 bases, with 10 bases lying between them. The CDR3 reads CASSYERGTGANVLTF. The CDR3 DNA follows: TGTGCCAGCAGTTACGAGAGGGGAACTGGGGCCAACGTCCTGACTTTC.

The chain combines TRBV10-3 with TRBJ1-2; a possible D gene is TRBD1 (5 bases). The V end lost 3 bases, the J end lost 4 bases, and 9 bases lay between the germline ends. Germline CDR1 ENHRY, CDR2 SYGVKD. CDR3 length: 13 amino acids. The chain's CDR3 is CAISDPGPYGYTF. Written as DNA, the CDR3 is TGTGCCATCAGTGATCCGGGACCCTATGGCTACACCTTC.